This T cell receptor (beta chain) was sequenced during a study of spatial heterogeneity in lung cancer (dated 2019 in TCRdb). The study in broad terms: More beta-chain than alpha-chain transcripts were consistently detected, likely reflecting higher beta-chain transcript abundance. In the raw uncorrected reads, each unique combination of TCR and UMI appeared more than ten times on average. The study linked features of the TCR repertoire to counts of nonsynonymous mutations, which were determined by whole-exome sequencing of tumor tissue. TCR alpha and beta repertoires were quantitatively compared across multiple tumor regions, matched nontumor lung and blood in non-small cell lung cancer. At surgery, hundreds of tumor regions, almost 65 matched nontumor lung samples and 56 PBMC samples were TCR-sequenced for both alpha and beta chains. Study-level results and caveats: Ubiquitous expanded tumor TCRs were detected in blood more often at tumor resection than at routine follow-up. Additional single-cell paired TCR alpha and beta sequencing was considered necessary to confirm, at a functional level, the hypothesis that regional TCRs recognize regional mutations.

This clonotype occurred many times. The antigen it recognizes is unknown. No clone much larger than this one lies a single base away; base qualities are absent. The time point label for this specimen denotes: sample taken at primary tumor resection. TCR sequencing used whole RNA extracted from tumor and nontumor lung tissue, or from cryopreserved PBMC samples, without cell sorting. The donors were approximately 70 patients from the lung TRACERx cohort who had early-stage, untreated non-small cell lung cancer. Patients were selected for TCR sequencing only if sufficient RNA was available from at least two tumor regions. CDR1 and CDR2 (ENHRY, SYGVKD) derive from the germline V gene. V ends up 6 bases short and J 3 bases short, with an unmatched junction base count of 4. Taken from cysteine to phenylalanine, the CDR3 has 14 residues. Solely the CDR3 DNA is kept, with 42 bases framed from the first base.

Library prep was done by 5' RACE. Reads for this sample came from a NextSeq 500. The TCR library protocol attached a unique molecular identifier to each TCR cDNA molecule to allow correction of PCR and sequencing errors. The study's own analysis went as follows. Decombinator tools were used for TCR identification, UMI-based error correction and CDR3 extraction. Expanded TCRs were defined as those above a frequency of 2 per 1,000, corresponding to the top 1% of the tumor frequency distribution. Renyi diversity was computed with the R vegan package after each repertoire had been subsampled 100 times to 5,000 TCRs. CDR3 similarity networks were constructed using string-kernel similarity of amino acid triplets, with links drawn between CDR3s whose pairwise similarity was above 0.82. Using fastp at Q25 and MiXCR, TCRdb reprocessed the public reads and kept productive beta chains. Each entry merges the rows of one CDR3 protein and shows their most common DNA and genes. These V and J calls are TCRdb output, not the study's own analysis. In this sample the table shows roughly 48,000 distinct CDR3 sequences, less than 6% of which occur a single time. The leading ten clones occupy approximately 10% of the sample.

Rearrangement joined TRBV10-3 to TRBJ2-3, and 9 junctional nucleotides match TRBD1. The sequencing here drew on PBMCs, taken at surgery. The receptor comes from a male donor with early-stage non-small cell lung cancer. The DNA sequence is given as TGTGCCATCAGCCCCGGGACAGGGACAGATACGCAGTATTTT. It codes for CAISPGTGTDTQYF.